The 24 T cell receptor beta chains in this list originate from one sample, sequenced in a study of T cells in Graves' hyperthyroidism and ophthalmopathy. Researchers took RNA transcripts and amplified the TCR beta CDR3 regions from them. The HTBI primer set drove a first-round RT-PCR of the TCR CDR3. MiXCR was run by TCRdb on the multiplex PCR reads, yielding one entry per CDR3 protein. In the table there are roughly 500,000 distinct CDR3 sequences, approximately 13% of which are singletons. Sequenced sample: blood. The source of these receptors is a woman younger than 45 with Graves' hyperthyroidism that later progressed to Graves' ophthalmopathy.

This clonotype was picked up many times. The gene calls are TRBV11-1 and TRBJ2-5, with D unclear. Trimming took 3 bases from V and 3 from J, leaving 8 bases between them. Per germline, CDR1 SGHAT and CDR2 FQDESV (reference sequence). This CDR3 contains 13 residues. This CDR3 reads CASSFDEEETQYF. The CDR3 DNA reads TGTGCCAGCAGCTTCGATGAGGAAGAGACCCAGTACTTC. Combining the CDR3 with reference TRBV11-1 and TRBJ2-5 gives the whole variable domain EAEVAQSPRYKITEKSQAVAFWCDPISGHATLYWYRQILGQGPELLVQFQDESVVDDSQLPKDRFSAERLKGVDSTLKIQPAELGDSAMYLCASSFDEEETQYFGPGTRLLVL.

This clonotype was detected only a few times. The CDR3 sequence is CASSQGGQGKSYEQYF. The CDR3 DNA follows: TGTGCCAGCAGCCAAGGGGGACAGGGCAAATCCTACGAGCAGTACTTC. The chain joins TRBV3-1 to TRBJ2-7; 9 bases map to TRBD1. J was trimmed by 1 base and V by 1 base; bases with no gene match: 5. CDR1 is LGHDT and CDR2 is YNNKEL in the germline V gene (reference sequence). CDR3 length: 16 amino acids.

This clonotype was detected once. This sequence joins TRBV19 and TRBJ1-2, with 8 nucleotides matching TRBD1. The CDR3 consists of 11 residues. Germline values: CDR1 LNHDA, CDR2 SQIVND (reference sequence). The CDR3 protein is CVTTGAHGYTF. In DNA form, the CDR3 reads TGTGTCACGACAGGGGCACATGGCTACACCTTC.

This clonotype showed up many times. This chain links TRBV29-1 with TRBJ1-1; tentative D call: TRBD1 (5 bases). In germline, CDR1 is SQVTM, CDR2 ANQGSEA. Between the trimmed V and J ends, which lost 2 bases and 1 base, there was a span of 11 bases. The CDR3 sequence is 14 residues long. In DNA form, the CDR3 reads TGCAGCGTTGAAAAGGGGAACGGGAACACTGAAGCTTTCTTT. It specifies CSVEKGNGNTEAFF.

This clonotype was detected many times. CDR3 nucleotide sequence: TGTGCCAGCAGCTTAAGGGAGACAGGGAACGAAAAACTGTTTTTT. Amino acid sequence: CASSLRETGNEKLFF. The chain has TRBV7-9 and TRBJ1-4; 7 nucleotides line up with TRBD1. Trimming removed 2 bases from V and 8 bases from J; junction bases left unmatched: 8. The length of the CDR3 is 15 residues. Germline V lookup: CDR1 SEHNR, CDR2 FQNEAQ (reference sequence).

The rearrangement joins TRBV24-1 to TRBJ1-2; 8 bases line up with TRBD1. CDR1 and CDR2 (germline): KGHDR, SFDVKD. The CDR3 totals 14 residues. Trimming cost V 2 bases and J 12 bases; bases outside gene matches: 10. For the CDR3, the DNA is TGTGCCACCAGTGATTCCATGGACAGGGCGTTACACACCTTC. Amino acids: CATSDSMDRALHTF.

This sequence joins TRBV7-9 and TRBJ2-2, with D possibly being TRBD2 (5 bases). The CDR3 covers 19 residues. Germline CDR1 is SEHNR and CDR2 is FQNEAQ (reference sequence). Trimming stripped 2 bases from V and 0 bases from J, with 19 bases between. CDR3 residues: CASSLFTGKVPANTGELFF. The CDR3 DNA follows: TGTGCCAGCAGCTTATTTACCGGGAAAGTCCCCGCGAACACCGGGGAGCTGTTTTTT. Combining the CDR3 with reference TRBV7-9 and TRBJ2-2 gives the whole variable domain DTGVSQNPRHKITKRGQNVTFRCDPISEHNRLYWYRQTLGQGPEFLTYFQNEAQLEKSRLLSDRFSAERPKGSFSTLEIQRTEQGDSAMYLCASSLFTGKVPANTGELFFGEGSRLTVL.

The chain combines TRBV10-3 with TRBJ2-2, with TRBD2 matching over 7 bases. The CDR3 runs to 14 residues. V was pared by 7 bases and J by 1 base, with 3 bases of the junction left unmatched. Germline values: CDR1 ENHRY, CDR2 SYGVKD. CDR3 in DNA: TGTGCCATCACAGCGGGACGGAACACCGGGGAGCTGTTTTTT. Translating it yields CAITAGRNTGELFF.

This clonotype appeared many times. The DNA of the CDR3 is TGTGCCTGGAGATGGGGGGCGGCCACTGAAGCTTTCTTT. It specifies CAWRWGAATEAFF. J is TRBJ1-1 and V is TRBV30, with D possibly matching TRBD1 (6 bases). The CDR3 runs to 13 residues. Germline V gene sequence: CDR1 GTSNPN, CDR2 SVGIG (reference sequence). The ends were cut back, 3 bases at V and 4 bases at J, with 12 bases in the middle.

This clonotype was seen many times. The chain joins TRBV6-2 or TRBV6-3 to TRBJ1-1; D gene unclear. The CDR3 length is 14 residues. The germline V gene has CDR1 MNHEY and CDR2 SVGEGT. V dropped 3 bases and J dropped 5 bases, with 13 bases sitting between them. CDR3 coding DNA: TGTGCCAGCAGTTATGTCGTAAGGACGACTGAAGCTTTCTTT. Its protein product is CASSYVVRTTEAFF.

This clonotype was observed a few times. The chain joins TRBV4-1 to TRBJ1-4; TRBD1 is a possible D gene (5 bases). Germline CDR1 reads MGHRA; CDR2 reads YSYEKL. With 3 bases removed from V and 5 bases from J, the gap between germline ends came to 13 bases. This CDR3 comprises 15 residues. Here the CDR3 DNA reads TGCGCCAGCAGCCACCCCGCGGGACGGAATGAAAAACTGTTTTTT. Amino acids: CASSHPAGRNEKLFF.

This clonotype was found many times. This sequence joins TRBV27 and TRBJ2-7, with TRBD1 identical over 7 bases. In germline, CDR1 is MNHEY, CDR2 SMNVEV (reference sequence). V trimming: 3 bases; J trimming: 5 bases; junction bases outside the gene matches: 4. This CDR3 comprises 13 residues. The CDR3 loop is CASSFEGTDEQYF. The CDR3 DNA follows: TGTGCCAGCAGTTTCGAGGGGACAGACGAGCAGTACTTC.

The sample holds a few counts of this clonotype. Possible read error: a much larger clone is one base away. This rearrangement joins TRBV10-3 to TRBJ2-7; no clear D gene. The germline CDR1 and CDR2 sequences are ENHRY and SYGVKD. The V and J ends lost 10 bases and 0 bases respectively, with 19 bases between them. The CDR3 consists of 15 residues. In DNA, the CDR3 is TGTGCCACTGGAGACATGGGCGCCGTCTCCTACGAGCAGTACTTC. Its translation is CATGDMGAVSYEQYF.

This clonotype was detected many times. The chain has TRBV20-1 and TRBJ2-3, with 11 bases identical to TRBD2. V gave up 5 bases and J gave up 6 bases; unmatched junction bases: 13. CDR3 size: 16 residues. Germline CDR1 is DFQATT and CDR2 is SNEGSKA (reference sequence). DNA of the CDR3: TGCAGTGCTTATAGGGTTAGCGGGAGGGCAACGGATACGCAGTATTTT. This codes for CSAYRVSGRATDTQYF.

This clonotype was seen a few times. The J gene is TRBJ1-4, the V gene TRBV4-3, with 11 bases that match TRBD1. Germline V lookup: CDR1 LGHNA, CDR2 YSLEER. There are 15 residues in the CDR3. V was clipped by 2 bases and J by 6 bases; unmatched bases: 2. The CDR3 sequence is CASSQPGQGDEKLFF. The DNA for the CDR3 is TGCGCCAGCAGCCAACCGGGACAGGGGGATGAAAAACTGTTTTTT.

The chain employs TRBV3-1 and TRBJ1-5, with a possible D match to TRBD1 (5 bases). CDR1 and CDR2 (germline): LGHDT, YNNKEL (reference sequence). This CDR3 region has 15 residues. The V and J ends lost 6 bases and 0 bases respectively, with 12 bases between them. The CDR3: CASSGSGTSNQPQHF. CDR3 DNA sequence: TGTGCCAGCAGTGGATCAGGGACTAGCAATCAGCCCCAGCATTTT. Full variable domain (outside the CDR3, taken from reference TRBV3-1 and TRBJ1-5): DTAVSQTPKYLVTQMGNDKSIKCEQNLGHDTMYWYKQDSKKFLKIMFSYNNKELIINETVPNRFSPKSPDKAHLNLHINSLELGDSAVYFCASSGSGTSNQPQHFGDGTRLSIL.

This clonotype was seen repeatedly, ten times or more. V is TRBV12-3 or TRBV12-4 and J is TRBJ1-5; no firm D call. The CDR3 consists of 15 residues. V was pared by 4 bases and J by 7 bases, with 17 bases between. This CDR3 reads CASSYSSTKAQPQHF. The DNA of the CDR3 is TGTGCCAGCAGTTACTCATCGACAAAAGCCCAGCCCCAGCATTTT.

This clonotype has only a few counts. The V call is TRBV4-1, the J call TRBJ2-2; tentatively, D is TRBD2 (5 bases). Germline values: CDR1 MGHRA, CDR2 YSYEKL. This CDR3 spans 16 amino acids. Trimming took 3 bases from V and 10 from J, leaving 21 bases between them. CDR3 sequence: CASSHDPGISIEELFF. CDR3 in DNA: TGCGCCAGCAGCCACGATCCGGGGATAAGCATTGAGGAGCTGTTTTTT.

A few counts support this clonotype. The chain couples TRBV7-9 to TRBJ2-1, with TRBD1 identical over 7 bases. Unmatched junction bases numbered 5, after V lost 2 bases and J lost 4 bases. The CDR3 runs to 15 residues. In germline, CDR1 is SEHNR, CDR2 FQNEAQ (reference sequence). This CDR3 is CASSLLGGNYNEQFF. Here the CDR3 DNA reads TGTGCCAGCAGCTTACTAGGGGGCAATTACAATGAGCAGTTCTTC.

Ten or more counts support this clonotype. The chain joins TRBV12-3 or TRBV12-4 to TRBJ2-2; D gene unclear. The CDR3 runs 12 residues. Trimming left V 3 bases short and J 6 bases short, with 5 bases between. The CDR3 DNA is TGTGCCAGCAGTTTTTTCTCCGGGGAGCTGTTTTTT. It encodes CASSFFSGELFF.

V is TRBV27 and J is TRBJ1-1; tentative D call: TRBD1 (5 bases). The CDR3 contains 15 residues. V lost 4 bases and J 4 bases, leaving 16 bases between the germline ends. Germline CDR1 is MNHEY and CDR2 is SMNVEV (reference sequence). In nucleotides, the CDR3 is TGTGCCAGCAGTTCGGTACAGGCGGGGGGCACTGAAGCTTTCTTT. Amino acids: CASSSVQAGGTEAFF.

This clonotype was observed a handful of times. This rearrangement joins TRBV9 to TRBJ1-6; no clear D gene. CDR1 SGDLS and CDR2 YYNGEE come from the germline V gene. Trimming stripped 7 bases from V and 7 bases from J, with 21 bases between. This CDR3 spans 16 amino acids. CDR3 in DNA: TGTGCCAGCGGACCCCACCCGGAAAACGTAAATTCACCCCTCCACTTT. This encodes CASGPHPENVNSPLHF.

This clonotype was counted at least ten times. This chain connects TRBV28 to TRBJ2-1, with 10 bases identical to TRBD1. This CDR3 has 15 amino acids. J gave up 8 bases and V 2 bases, and 6 bases lay outside the gene matches. Germline lookup yields CDR1 MDHEN and CDR2 SYDVKM. This CDR3 is CASSLRTGGLYEQFF. CDR3 nucleotides: TGTGCCAGCAGTTTACGGACAGGGGGTTTGTATGAGCAGTTCTTC.

This clonotype was seen at least ten times. V is TRBV20-1 and J is TRBJ1-2, with 9 bases fitting TRBD1. Germline loops: CDR1 DFQATT, CDR2 SNEGSKA (reference sequence). The CDR3 spans 11 residues. V shed 6 bases and J 6 bases; nucleotides not matched to a gene: 2. The CDR3 is CSAGTGNGYTF. The CDR3 coding sequence is TGCAGTGCAGGGACAGGGAATGGCTACACCTTC.